The 15 T cell receptor beta chains presented below share a single source sample, sequenced in a study of T cell repertoires in cytomegalovirus infection. TCRdb re-called the reads with MiXCR, one entry per CDR3 protein. The table shows hundreds of thousands of distinct CDR3 sequences, with approximately 34% occurring only once. Sample: PBMCs. These receptors all come from a human donor in good health (CMV status not recorded). Some clones in this sample may be carry-over from other donors' samples.

V and J are TRBV5-1 and TRBJ2-6, with D tentatively TRBD2 (7 bases). The CDR3 loop spans 18 amino acids. Trimming took 4 bases from V and 0 from J, leaving 17 bases between them. Germline values: CDR1 SGHRS, CDR2 YFSETQ. The CDR3 loop reads CASSPLGGASSGANVLTF. As DNA, the CDR3 is TGCGCCAGCAGCCCACTAGGGGGGGCTTCCTCTGGGGCCAACGTCCTGACTTTC.

The chain combines TRBV20-1 with TRBJ2-5; 8 bases are a match to TRBD2. With 3 bases clipped from V and 4 bases from J, the junction kept 13 bases outside the gene matches. The germline CDR1 and CDR2 sequences are DFQATT and SNEGSKA (reference sequence). The CDR3 spans 16 residues. CDR3 sequence: CSASAGSPGGRETQYF. The CDR3 DNA sequence: TGCAGTGCTAGCGCTGGATCCCCGGGAGGGCGAGAGACCCAGTACTTC.

The rearrangement joins TRBV20-1 to TRBJ1-5; no clear D. V lost 2 bases and J lost 6, with 11 bases in between. The length of the CDR3 is 13 residues. CDR1 DFQATT and CDR2 SNEGSKA come from the germline V gene (reference sequence). The CDR3 spells CSARTWGGQPQHF. The CDR3 nucleotides read TGCAGTGCTAGAACGTGGGGAGGTCAGCCCCAGCATTTT.

This clonotype occurred a few times. CDR3 region: CASSFTAGLTDTQYF. The CDR3 nucleotides are TGTGCCAGCAGCTTCACAGCGGGGTTGACAGATACGCAGTATTTT. V and J are TRBV7-9 and TRBJ2-3, with 7 bases matching TRBD2. Losses at the gene ends were 3 bases for V and 3 bases for J; bases not matched to a gene: 6. The CDR3 extends over 15 amino acids. Per germline, CDR1 SEHNR and CDR2 FQNEAQ (reference sequence).

This clonotype showed up many times. The rearrangement links TRBV7-2 to TRBJ2-3, with a tentative D call TRBD2 (5 bases). The V and J ends lost 5 bases and 6 bases respectively, with 18 bases between them. CDR1 and CDR2 from the germline V gene are SGHTA and FQGNSA. The CDR3 length is 15 residues. The CDR3: CASSPHGRVGDTQYF. CDR3 sequence (DNA): TGTGCCAGCAGCCCCCATGGGCGGGTTGGGGATACGCAGTATTTT.

In its sample, this clonotype was seen a few times. This chain links TRBV7-9 with TRBJ2-5; no definite D call. The CDR3 is 12 residues long. The germline V gene has CDR1 SEHNR and CDR2 FQNEAQ (reference sequence). V was shortened by 6 bases and J by 5 bases, with 10 bases between the two germline ends. The DNA of the CDR3 is TGTGCCAGCAGGACGAGAACGGAGACCCAGTACTTC. Translation: CASRTRTETQYF. Drawing the rest from reference TRBV7-9 and TRBJ2-5, the complete variable domain is DTGVSQNPRHKITKRGQNVTFRCDPISEHNRLYWYRQTLGQGPEFLTYFQNEAQLEKSRLLSDRFSAERPKGSFSTLEIQRTEQGDSAMYLCASRTRTETQYFGPGTRLLVL.

Points on this clonotype: A junction boundary mismatches the germline segment, possibly from a read error. The V gene is TRBV6-6, the J gene TRBJ1-5; TRBD1 aligns across 7 bases. The germline CDR1 and CDR2 sequences are MNHNY and SVGAGI (reference sequence). The CDR3 runs 15 residues. In DNA form, the CDR3 reads TGTGCCAGCAGTGTCGGACAGGATAGCAATCAGCCCCGGCATTTT. This encodes CASSVGQDSNQPRHF.

This clonotype was seen a handful of times. The chain couples TRBV19 to TRBJ2-3; 13 bases line up with TRBD2. Trimming took 4 bases from V and 3 from J; bases not matched to a gene: 4. CDR1 and CDR2 from the germline V gene are LNHDA and SQIVND (reference sequence). The CDR3 runs to 16 residues. The CDR3 DNA reads as TGTGCCAGTAGTACCCGGACTAGCGGGGGAACAGATACGCAGTATTTT. Translating it yields CASSTRTSGGTDTQYF.

A few counts support this clonotype. The chain recombines TRBV14 with TRBJ2-1; 11 bases map to TRBD2. Per the germline V gene, CDR1 is SGHDN and CDR2 is FVKESK. V trimming: 5 bases; J trimming: 9 bases; junction bases outside the gene matches: 12. The CDR3 is 16 amino acids. The CDR3 nucleotides read TGTGCCAGCAGCTCGCAACCGGGACTAGCGGTCCCTGAGCAGTTCTTC. Translation gives CASSSQPGLAVPEQFF.

This clonotype was observed a few times. This sequence joins TRBV5-1 and TRBJ2-3; D possibly corresponds to TRBD1 (5 bases). Germline CDR1 and CDR2: SGHRS and YFSETQ. CDR3 length equals 12 residues. V shed 4 bases and J shed 6 bases, with 9 bases lying between them. This CDR3 reads CASSGQADTQYF. The CDR3 nucleotides read TGCGCCAGCAGCGGACAAGCGGATACGCAGTATTTT.

The chain recombines TRBV19 with TRBJ2-3; 10 bases fit TRBD2. The germline V gene has CDR1 LNHDA and CDR2 SQIVND (reference sequence). The V and J ends lost 3 bases and 3 bases, in that order; junction bases with no gene match: 9. The CDR3 is 17 amino acids. For the CDR3, the DNA is TGTGCCAGTAGTATTCCCTGGACTAGCGGCGATACAGATACGCAGTATTTT. This encodes CASSIPWTSGDTDTQYF.

This clonotype was seen a few times. The chain uses TRBV12-3 or TRBV12-4 and TRBJ2-6; 8 nucleotides agree with TRBD1. This CDR3 has 15 residues. Trimming at V came to 6 bases and at J to 9 bases, leaving 10 bases not matched to a gene. The chain's CDR3 is CASSTGTGPFNVLTF. DNA for the CDR3: TGTGCCAGCAGCACCGGGACAGGACCATTCAACGTCCTGACTTTC.

The rearrangement uses TRBV5-1 and TRBJ2-1, with 11 bases that match TRBD2. The germline V gene has CDR1 SGHRS and CDR2 YFSETQ. The CDR3 contains 14 residues. V lost 4 bases, J lost 7 bases, and 4 bases stayed unmatched. The DNA for the CDR3 is TGCGCCAGCAGCGAGACTAGCGGGGCGAATGAGCAGTTCTTC. It codes for CASSETSGANEQFF.

This clonotype was seen more than once but under ten times. The chain links TRBV6-8 to TRBJ1-2; TRBD1 is a possible D gene (5 bases). The V and J ends lost 2 bases and 0 bases respectively, with 7 bases between them. CDR3 length: 14 residues. Germline V gives CDR1 MNHGY, CDR2 SAAAGT. Written as DNA, the CDR3 is TGTGCCAGCAGTTACGGGGGGTCTAACTATGGCTACACCTTC. The encoded protein is CASSYGGSNYGYTF.

This clonotype was counted once. With a much larger clone just one base away, this may be a read error. This chain connects TRBV7-2 to TRBJ2-6, with D possibly being TRBD1 (5 bases). The CDR3 runs to 18 residues. Germline CDR1 reads SGHTA; CDR2 reads FQGNSA. V lost 6 bases, J lost 1 base, and 19 bases lay in between. CDR3 nucleotide sequence: TGTGCCAGCAGATTATACCCTAGAGCAGGGTCTGGGGCCAACGTCCTGACTTTC. Translation: CASRLYPRAGSGANVLTF.